The rows below give T cell receptor beta chains drawn from one sample of a study of cytomegalovirus exposure and HLA in healthy donors. Using immunoSEQ multiplex PCR, the repertoire was profiled, and TCRdb retains in-frame clones only, with some absent. This repertoire shows about 160,000 clones, about four fifths found once; its top ten account for about 4.8%. Sequencing input: PBMCs. The receptors originated from a man aged 30 to 39 in good health and CMV-seronegative. Each CDR3 is given with its conserved first and last residue. The D gene is left open where the match is weak. Some rows mark clone size as missing; the rest say once, few, many or name a class of expanded clone.

>NA|TRBV6-1|TRBJ2-5|NA
TGTGCCAGCAGTGGAGGCGATAGTATACAAGAGACCCAGTACTTC
CASSGGDSIQETQYF
>NA|TRBV11-2|TRBJ2-5|NA
TGTGCCAGCAGCTTGGTGTGGGGGGGCCGCGGGACCCAGTACTTC
CASSLVWGGRGTQYF
>once|TRBV28|TRBJ2-1|TRBD2
TGTGCCAGCAGTCCCCACGCCGAGCGGGGTGAGCAGTTCTTC
CASSPHAERGEQFF
>NA|TRBV11-2|TRBJ1-5|TRBD1
TGTGCCAGCAGCCGGACAGGGGGCCGGGATCAGCCCCAGCATTTT
CASSRTGGRDQPQHF
>NA|TRBV29-1|TRBJ2-2|TRBD2
TGCAGCGTTGTAGCGGGGGCTGGCGGGGAGCTGTTTTTT
CSVVAGAGGELFF
>NA|TRBV5-4|TRBJ2-2|NA
TGTGCCAGCAGCTCTCTTACTAACACCGGGGAGCTGTTTTTT
CASSSLTNTGELFF
>NA|TRBV19|TRBJ2-7|NA
TGTGCCAGTAGTATAGGCACCCCAGGGTCTTACGAGCAGTACTTC
CASSIGTPGSYEQYF
>NA|TRBV19|TRBJ2-1|NA
TGTGCCAGTAGCCAGTACTCCTCGGGGAATGAGCAGTTCTTC
CASSQYSSGNEQFF
>NA|TRBV27|TRBJ1-5|NA
TGTGCCAGCAGGCTCGTATCAGCGTATAGCAATCAGCCCCAGCATTTT
CASRLVSAYSNQPQHF
>NA|TRBV30|TRBJ2-3|NA
TGTGCCTGGAGTGAAGCCCGAGGTAAGCAGTATTTT
CAWSEARGKQYF
>NA|TRBV27|TRBJ2-1|NA
TGTGCCAGCAGTTTCGCAGGGGCCTACAATGAGCAGTTCTTC
CASSFAGAYNEQFF
>NA|TRBV11-2|TRBJ2-7|TRBD2
TGTGCCAGCAGCCCCCTTAGGGAGCGGGGCTACGAGCAGTACTTC
CASSPLRERGYEQYF
>NA|TRBV27|TRBJ1-2|NA
TGTGCCAGCAGTTTAGGGAGGGATTATGGCTACACCTTC
CASSLGRDYGYTF
>NA|TRBV5-6|TRBJ2-3|TRBD2
TGTGCCAGCAGCTTCACTAGCGGCACTAGCACAGATACGCAGTATTTT
CASSFTSGTSTDTQYF
>NA|TRBV28|TRBJ2-5|NA
TGTGCCAGCGGGTGGATGGACTGGCGGGAAGAGACCCAGTACTTC
CASGWMDWREETQYF
>NA|TRBV4-1|TRBJ2-7|NA
TGCGCCAGCAGTCTGGACCGTGGAGGAAGCACCTACGAGCAGTACTTC
CASSLDRGGSTYEQYF
>few|TRBV30|TRBJ1-2|NA
TGTGCCTGGAGTGTAGGGGGGGATGGCTACACCTTC
CAWSVGGDGYTF
>few|TRBV27|TRBJ2-6|TRBD1
TGTGCCAGCAGTACGCTGTCGACAGGGCATAACTCTGGGGCCAACGTCCTGACTTTC
CASSTLSTGHNSGANVLTF
>NA|TRBV27|TRBJ2-7|TRBD1
TGTGCCAGCAGCCAACTGACCGGGACAGGGAGCTACGAGCAGTACTTC
CASSQLTGTGSYEQYF
>NA|TRBV7-9|TRBJ2-4|NA
TGTGCCAGCAGCCCTCCAGCCAAAAACATTCAGTACTTC
CASSPPAKNIQYF
>NA|TRBV5-1|TRBJ1-4|TRBD1
TGCGCCAGCAGCCTGGACAGGGTAGATGAAAAACTGTTTTTT
CASSLDRVDEKLFF
>NA|TRBV27|TRBJ2-1|TRBD2
TGTGCCAGCACCGAGACTAGCGGGGCCTTCGATGAGCAGTTCTTC
CASTETSGAFDEQFF
>NA|TRBV28|TRBJ1-1|TRBD1
TGTGCCAGCAGTTCCAGACAGGGTTGGGCTGAAGCTTTCTTT
CASSSRQGWAEAFF
>NA|TRBV30|TRBJ1-5|TRBD1
TGTGCCTGGGCTACCGGGACAGGGGGCCATCAGCCCCAGCATTTT
CAWATGTGGHQPQHF
>NA|TRBV2|TRBJ1-3|NA
TGTGCCAGCAGTCCTGACAGGAAGAATGGAAACACCATATATTTT
CASSPDRKNGNTIYF
>NA|TRBV29-1|TRBJ2-1|TRBD1
TGCAGCGTTCTACATTTTACAGGGGAAAGGTACAATGAGCAGTTCTTC
CSVLHFTGERYNEQFF